The sequence of this T cell receptor beta chain was determined in a study of cytomegalovirus exposure and HLA in healthy donors. Germline CDR1 is MGHDK and CDR2 is SYGVNS. The length of the CDR3 is 15 residues. V lost 6 bases to trimming and J lost 8 bases, with 17 bases between them. This clone was recorded only once. Its target is not known. 60 Vbeta and 13 Jbeta primers were used in PCR. Some clones are missing from TCRdb's copy, which holds only in-frame ones; the method was immunoSEQ multiplex PCR. The table lists 190,000 or so clones, about four fifths of them singletons. General observations from the study: Roughly uniform sequencing depth across donors was assumed, possibly incorrectly.

Sequencing input: PBMCs. The TCR sequence derives from a man in his fifties or sixties in good health and CMV-seronegative. This chain connects TRBV25-1 to TRBJ1-6; possible D gene TRBD1, 6 bases. CDR3: CASSPGQGMHSPLHF. In nucleotides, the CDR3 is TGTGCCAGCAGCCCGGGACAAGGCATGCATTCACCCCTCCACTTT.